The 30 T cell receptor beta chains listed next were all sequenced from one sample in a study of T cells in Graves' hyperthyroidism and ophthalmopathy. TCR beta CDR3 region amplification was performed from RNA transcripts. HTBI primers were the set used in a first-round RT-PCR of the TCR CDR3. MiXCR, applied by TCRdb to the multiplex PCR reads, yields one record per CDR3 protein. The sample lists 450,000 to 700,000 distinct CDR3 sequences; roughly 46% were seen once. Sequencing was done on a sample of peripheral blood or thyroid tissue (not recorded which). These receptors all stem from a woman aged 18-30 years with Graves' hyperthyroidism.

This clonotype was recorded many times. CDR3 loop: CASIPPDVTYGYTF. The CDR3 nucleotides are TGTGCCAGCATTCCGCCCGACGTAACCTATGGCTACACCTTC. The rearrangement joins TRBV12-3 or TRBV12-4 to TRBJ1-2; no clear D gene. Trimming removed 7 bases at V and 4 bases at J, with 16 bases between. This CDR3 comprises 14 residues.

This clonotype was seen ten or more times. The chain is built from TRBV20-1 and TRBJ2-7; no definite D call. V was shortened by 0 bases and J by 2 bases, with 8 bases between the two germline ends. The CDR3 covers 13 residues. Germline CDR1 and CDR2: DFQATT and SNEGSKA (reference sequence). The DNA of the CDR3 is TGCAGTGCTAGAGATTGGTCGACCTACGAGCAGTACTTC. This gives the protein CSARDWSTYEQYF.

This clonotype appeared many times. The chain combines TRBV29-1 with TRBJ2-7; TRBD2 matches 7 bases. The CDR3 loop spans 11 amino acids. J was trimmed by 6 bases and V by 3 bases; bases with no gene match: 2. Germline values: CDR1 SQVTM, CDR2 ANQGSEA. The DNA of the CDR3 is TGCAGCGTTGAGGGAGGGTTCGAGCAGTACTTC. Translated, it gives CSVEGGFEQYF.

The sample holds a few counts of this clonotype. The chain carries TRBV20-1 and TRBJ1-5, with TRBD1 matching 8 bases. The V gene's germline CDR1 is DFQATT and CDR2 SNEGSKA (reference sequence). Germline trimming cut 0 bases from V and 6 bases from J; bases unmatched to any gene: 7. This CDR3 is 15 amino acids long. In DNA, the CDR3 is TGCAGTGCTAGAGAGTTAGGACAGGGCGGTCAGCCCCAGCATTTT. Translation: CSARELGQGGQPQHF.

The J gene is TRBJ2-2, the V gene TRBV5-5; unclear D gene. This CDR3 is 16 amino acids long. Germline V CDR1 and CDR2: SGHKS, YYEKEE (reference sequence). V was trimmed by 1 base and J by 0 bases, leaving 10 bases between them. CDR3 coding DNA: TGTGCCAGCAGCTTGTTTGAACAGCCGAACACCGGGGAGCTGTTTTTT. This sequence encodes CASSLFEQPNTGELFF.

Turning to this clonotype: One junction end disagrees with the germline gene, perhaps due to a read error. V usage is TRBV15 and J usage is TRBJ2-2; 8 positions agree with TRBD2. The CDR3 consists of 14 residues. The germline V gene has CDR1 LNHNV and CDR2 YYDKDF (reference sequence). The CDR3 DNA follows: TGTGCCACCACCCCGGGACTAGGAGCGGGTGAGCAGTTTTTT. Translated: CATTPGLGAGEQFF.

This clonotype was observed a few times. The chain combines TRBV4-1 with TRBJ1-3; tentative D call: TRBD1 (5 bases). Trimming took off 1 base at V and 2 bases at J, with 12 bases between the two ends. Looked up from germline, CDR1 is MGHRA and CDR2 is YSYEKL. The CDR3 contains 16 residues. This CDR3 is CASSQGTPGPGNTIYF. The CDR3 DNA sequence: TGCGCCAGCAGCCAAGGAACGCCGGGGCCTGGAAACACCATATATTTT.

The sample holds many counts of this clonotype. The chain has TRBV2 and TRBJ2-2, with 9 bases fitting TRBD2. The CDR3 is 18 amino acids. After removal of 8 bases from V and 3 bases from J, the junction contained 16 bases not matched to a gene. Germline V gene data show CDR1 as SNHLY and CDR2 as FYNNEI. The CDR3: CASLRVASGIYDTGELFF. The CDR3, as DNA: TGTGCCAGCCTTCGGGTTGCTAGCGGGATTTATGACACCGGGGAGCTGTTTTTT.

This clonotype occurred many times. CDR3 sequence: CASGVPRADYQPQHF. CDR3 bases: TGTGCCAGTGGGGTTCCACGGGCCGACTATCAGCCCCAGCATTTT. The chain employs TRBV19 and TRBJ1-5; no reliable D call. CDR1 is LNHDA, CDR2 SQIVND, per germline (reference sequence). The CDR3 is 15 amino acids. V was trimmed by 8 bases and J by 5 bases, leaving 19 bases between them.

The genes are TRBV7-2 and TRBJ2-7, with no clear D. Trimming cost V 5 bases and J 7 bases, with 15 bases left between them. CDR1 is SGHTA, CDR2 FQGNSA, per germline. CDR3 length: 13 residues. The CDR3 loop is CASSLTTYNEQYF. The DNA for the CDR3 is TGTGCCAGCAGCCTTACAACCTACAATGAGCAGTACTTC.

The gene calls are TRBV7-9 and TRBJ1-6; a weak D match, TRBD1 (6 bases). This CDR3 comprises 13 residues. Germline CDR1 SEHNR, CDR2 FQNEAQ (reference sequence). Trimming left V 7 bases short and J 8 bases short, with 12 bases between. The DNA for the CDR3 is TGTGCCAGCAACCAGGCAGGGGATTCACCCCTCCACTTT. Encoded protein: CASNQAGDSPLHF.

The chain combines TRBV19 with TRBJ2-7, with TRBD2 matching 10 bases. Germline V CDR1 and CDR2: LNHDA, SQIVND (reference sequence). The CDR3 has 15 residues. Trimming at V came to 6 bases and at J to 6 bases, leaving 11 bases not matched to a gene. The CDR3 DNA is TGTGCCAGTAGCCGATCTAGCGGGAGTTCGGGCGAGCAGTACTTC. It specifies CASSRSSGSSGEQYF. Combining the CDR3 with reference TRBV19 and TRBJ2-7 gives the whole variable domain DGGITQSPKYLFRKEGQNVTLSCEQNLNHDAMYWYRQDPGQGLRLIYYSQIVNDFQKGDIAEGYSVSREKKESFPLTVTSAQKNPTAFYLCASSRSSGSSGEQYFGPGTRLTVT.

The rearrangement joins TRBV20-1 to TRBJ2-7; TRBD1 matches 9 bases. V shed 3 bases and J 1 base; nucleotides not matched to a gene: 7. The CDR3 loop spans 15 amino acids. Germline loops: CDR1 DFQATT, CDR2 SNEGSKA (reference sequence). The CDR3 protein is CSASEPGTGSYEQYF. The CDR3 nucleotides read TGCAGTGCTAGCGAACCCGGGACAGGGTCCTACGAGCAGTACTTC.

This sequence joins TRBV20-1 and TRBJ2-7; D perhaps matches TRBD1 (6 bases). V lost 7 bases to trimming and J lost 9 bases, with 22 bases between them. Germline assignment: CDR1 DFQATT and CDR2 SNEGSKA (reference sequence). The CDR3 length is 13 residues. The CDR3 nucleotides are TGCAGTGGCCTAGGGGGTAGCACAGATACGCAGTACTTC. Its translation is CSGLGGSTDTQYF.

The rearrangement joins TRBV7-9 to TRBJ2-7, with TRBD1 matching over 9 bases. CDR3 size: 15 residues. Trimming at V came to 6 bases and at J to 0 bases, leaving 6 bases not matched to a gene. The germline V gene has CDR1 SEHNR and CDR2 FQNEAQ (reference sequence). CDR3 coding DNA: TGTGCCAGCAGTTACACAGGGGGCGCCTCCTACGAGCAGTACTTC. This codes for CASSYTGGASYEQYF.

This clonotype was picked up many times. The CDR3, as DNA: TGTGCCAGCTCAGCTAAGAACACTGAAGCTTTCTTT. Translation gives CASSAKNTEAFF. This chain uses TRBV18 with TRBJ1-1; D uncertain. Trimming took off 5 bases at V and 1 base at J, with 5 bases between the two ends. This CDR3 has 12 amino acids. Germline-derived CDR1 and CDR2 are KGHSH and LQKENI.

This clonotype was seen at least ten times. CDR3 DNA sequence: TGTGCCAGCAGTGAAGGTCAGGGCGCCGAGCAGTACTTC. Residues: CASSEGQGAEQYF. The J gene is TRBJ2-7, the V gene TRBV2; TRBD1 is a possible D gene (5 bases). CDR1 is SNHLY and CDR2 is FYNNEI in the germline V gene. The CDR3 has 13 residues. Trimming left V 1 base short and J 6 bases short, with 10 bases between.

This clonotype was recorded a few times. The chain is built from TRBV3-1 and TRBJ2-5, with 10 bases lining up with TRBD2. V gave up 4 bases and J gave up 3 bases; unmatched junction bases: 11. There are 17 residues in the CDR3. Per the germline V gene, CDR1 is LGHDT and CDR2 is YNNKEL (reference sequence). CDR3 residues: CASSLQRSGRSKETQYF. In DNA, the CDR3 is TGTGCCAGCAGCCTCCAACGTAGCGGGAGGTCGAAAGAGACCCAGTACTTC.

This clonotype was seen ten or more times. The rearrangement uses TRBV7-9 and TRBJ2-7, with D maybe TRBD2 (5 bases). With 1 base removed from V and 2 bases from J, the gap between germline ends came to 9 bases. This CDR3 has 14 residues. CDR1 and CDR2 from the germline V gene are SEHNR and FQNEAQ (reference sequence). In DNA form, the CDR3 reads TGTGCCAGCAGCTTAGGGAGTAGCGCCTACGAGCAGTACTTC. Its protein is CASSLGSSAYEQYF.

The CDR3 DNA is TGTGCCAGCAGCCCCCAGGGACTTTTGAACACTGAAGCTTTCTTT. Residues: CASSPQGLLNTEAFF. The chain recombines TRBV7-2 with TRBJ1-1; tentatively, D is TRBD1 (5 bases). V shed 5 bases and J shed 0 bases, with 13 bases lying between them. CDR1 is SGHTA and CDR2 is FQGNSA in the germline V gene. The CDR3 has 15 residues.

This chain links TRBV7-7 with TRBJ1-6; the match to TRBD1 covers 7 bases. From germline, CDR1 is SSHAT and CDR2 FNYEAQ (reference sequence). The CDR3 totals 15 residues. CDR3 protein: CPSGQETSYNSPLHF. For the CDR3, the DNA is TGTCCTAGCGGACAGGAAACCTCCTATAATTCACCCCTCCACTTT.

This clonotype appeared many times. The chain couples TRBV13 to TRBJ1-6; D ambiguous. Germline V gene sequence: CDR1 PRHDT, CDR2 FYEKMQ (reference sequence). This CDR3 is 17 amino acids long. V was pared by 0 bases and J by 10 bases, with 19 bases between. The CDR3 sequence: CASSLGLNGPGLSPLHF. CDR3 in DNA: TGTGCCAGCAGCTTAGGCCTAAATGGGCCAGGATTGTCACCCCTCCACTTT. The full variable domain, rest sourced from reference TRBV13 and TRBJ1-6, is AAGVIQSPRHLIKEKRETATLKCYPIPRHDTVYWYQQGPGQDPQFLISFYEKMQSDKGSIPDRFSAQQFSDYHSELNMSSLELGDSALYFCASSLGLNGPGLSPLHFGNGTRLTVT.

This clonotype was observed at least ten times. V and J are TRBV11-3 and TRBJ2-7, with a possible D match to TRBD2 (5 bases). The CDR3 has 13 amino acids. CDR1 and CDR2 from the germline V gene are SGHNT and YENEEA. Trimming pared 3 bases from V and 5 bases from J, leaving 11 bases between. Here the CDR3 reads CASSLTRVHEQYF. DNA for the CDR3: TGTGCCAGCAGCTTGACGCGGGTCCACGAGCAGTACTTC.

This clonotype was counted ten times or more. The chain carries TRBV19 and TRBJ2-7; possible D gene TRBD2, 6 bases. Trimming took off 0 bases at V and 7 bases at J, with 19 bases between the two ends. There are 16 residues in the CDR3. CDR1 and CDR2 (germline): LNHDA, SQIVND (reference sequence). The chain's CDR3 is CASSIDRPGELREQYF. The CDR3 nucleotides read TGTGCCAGTAGTATAGATCGTCCGGGAGAGCTGCGGGAGCAGTACTTC.

The chain links TRBV7-2 to TRBJ2-7; D might be TRBD2 (7 bases). Trimming cost V 5 bases and J 2 bases, with 22 bases left between them. The germline gives CDR1 SGHTA, CDR2 FQGNSA. The CDR3 has 17 residues. Here the CDR3 DNA reads TGTGCCAGCAGCCCCTGGCTATGGGGGGCGGGAGCCTACGAGCAGTACTTC. Its protein product is CASSPWLWGAGAYEQYF.

This chain links TRBV7-9 with TRBJ1-2, with D unclear. The V gene lost 3 bases and the J gene lost 6 bases, with 11 bases spanning the gap. Germline CDR1 and CDR2: SEHNR and FQNEAQ (reference sequence). The CDR3 spans 13 residues. Here the CDR3 reads CASSLASDDGYTF. The CDR3 nucleotides read TGTGCCAGCAGCTTGGCTTCGGACGATGGCTACACCTTC.

The V and J genes are TRBV29-1 and TRBJ1-4; D gene unclear. In germline, CDR1 is SQVTM, CDR2 ANQGSEA. The CDR3 runs 11 residues. Trimming left V 3 bases short and J 7 bases short, with 6 bases between. CDR3 loop: CSVDAGEKLFF. CDR3 in DNA: TGCAGCGTTGATGCGGGTGAAAAACTGTTTTTT.

This clonotype was seen a single time. The chain links TRBV5-1 to TRBJ2-7, with D possibly being TRBD1 (6 bases). Gene TRBJ2-1 matches the end of the DNA better, so the J call may be wrong. Germline CDR1 is SGHRS and CDR2 is YFSETQ. The CDR3 extends over 16 amino acids. The CDR3 DNA is TGCGCCAGCAGCTTAACCGGGACAACAGGCCTCCATGAGCAGTTCTTC. This gives the protein CASSLTGTTGLHEQFF.

The gene calls are TRBV10-3 and TRBJ2-7; the match to TRBD2 covers 8 bases. The trim removed 3 bases at V and 7 bases at J, leaving 23 bases unmatched. The CDR3 contains 19 residues. CDR1 is ENHRY and CDR2 is SYGVKD in the germline V gene. The CDR3 spells CAISELFSGAERVNNEQYF. CDR3 sequence (DNA): TGTGCCATCAGTGAACTGTTTAGCGGGGCTGAGAGAGTCAACAATGAGCAGTACTTC.

The chain employs TRBV7-6 and TRBJ2-7, with a tentative D call TRBD2 (7 bases). In germline, CDR1 is SGHVS, CDR2 FNYEAQ. This CDR3 region has 15 residues. The V gene lost 5 bases and the J gene lost 3 bases, with 17 bases spanning the gap. The CDR3, as DNA: TGTGCCAGCAGCAGGGGGGGTGGGGGGCACTACGAGCAGTACTTC. This sequence encodes CASSRGGGGHYEQYF.